This T cell receptor (beta chain) was captured in a study of tumor and adjacent non-tumor tissue in lung cancer. This clonotype was counted at least ten times. Three rounds of nested PCR, following a modified ARM-PCR protocol, produced the TCRbeta library. TCRdb ran MiXCR on the multiplex PCR reads and lists one entry per CDR3 protein. The data contain approximately 140,000 distinct CDR3 sequences, 60% to 70% of them singletons. RNA was extracted from bulk tissue without any cell sorting. Between the trimmed V and J ends, which lost 0 bases and 7 bases, there was a span of 15 bases. This CDR3 is 15 amino acids long. CDR1 and CDR2 from the germline V gene are LGHNA and YNFKEQ.

This clonotype was sampled from a man aged 60-69 years with small cell lung cancer. The source material was lung tumor tissue. The chain links TRBV4-2 to TRBJ2-5, with D perhaps TRBD1 (5 bases). As DNA, the CDR3 is TGTGCCAGCAGCCAAGATAAGGCCCAAGGGGTGACCCAGTACTTC. Translating it yields CASSQDKAQGVTQYF.